The 11 T cell receptor beta chains in this list originate from one sample, sequenced in a study of lymphopenia after photon versus proton radiotherapy (dated by TCRdb to about 2019). The library was made by the immunoSEQ multiplex PCR assay. TCRdb took over this immuneACCESS table, retaining in-frame rearrangements with V and J assigned. Such tables are incomplete; in checked studies, under half of the missing clones stem from an unresolved V gene, and the remainder is unexplained. Present in this sample are around 150,000 clones, about 85% of which were seen just once. Approximately 4.7% of the sample is taken by the ten largest. The sample was peripheral blood, taken from a patient treated with photon-based radiotherapy. These receptors were taken from a man aged 45-65 years with gastric cancer.

This chain links TRBV19 with TRBJ1-3; no firm D call. This CDR3 is built from 15 residues. V lost 5 bases, J lost 3 bases, and 14 bases lay in between. CDR1 LNHDA and CDR2 SQIVND come from the germline V gene (reference sequence). CDR3 sequence: CASSSSAGIGNTIYF. As DNA, the CDR3 is TGTGCCAGTAGTTCGTCCGCGGGCATTGGAAACACCATATATTTT.

This clone has a single count. This chain uses TRBV5-1 with TRBJ2-7, with 7 positions matching TRBD1. This CDR3 region has 14 residues. With 6 bases clipped from V and 0 bases from J, the junction kept 6 bases outside the gene matches. The germline gives CDR1 SGHRS, CDR2 YFSETQ. The CDR3 protein is CASKTGIFSYEQYF. As DNA, the CDR3 is TGCGCCAGCAAGACAGGGATTTTCTCCTACGAGCAGTACTTC.

This chain connects TRBV6-5 to TRBJ2-2, with D perhaps matching TRBD1 or TRBD2 (5 bases each). The germline V gene has CDR1 MNHEY and CDR2 SVGAGI. The CDR3 is made up of 11 amino acids. V lost 8 bases and J lost 5, with 6 bases in between. Here the CDR3 reads CASGGTGELFF. In nucleotides, the CDR3 is TGTGCCAGCGGGGGAACCGGGGAGCTGTTTTTT.

This clone appeared once. The chain uses TRBV7-9 and TRBJ2-1; tentatively, D is TRBD1 (7 bases). V lost 5 bases and J 4 bases, leaving 12 bases between the germline ends. This CDR3 has 14 residues. Germline values: CDR1 SEHNR, CDR2 FQNEAQ (reference sequence). In DNA form, the CDR3 reads TGTGCCAGCAGCGCGGGACAGCTATACAATGAGCAGTTCTTC. Its protein product is CASSAGQLYNEQFF.

J is TRBJ2-1 and V is TRBV4-2; 7 bases are a match to TRBD2. CDR3 length: 17 amino acids. Trimming cost V 0 bases and J 0 bases; bases outside gene matches: 5. Germline V CDR1 and CDR2: LGHNA, YNFKEQ. CDR3 DNA sequence: TGTGCCAGCAGCCAAGAGGGGAGCGGGAACTCCTACAATGAGCAGTTCTTC. This encodes CASSQEGSGNSYNEQFF.

J is TRBJ2-5 and V is TRBV25-1; 10 nucleotides align to TRBD1. The CDR3 is 15 residues long. V shed 1 base, J shed 7 bases, and the junction held 6 bases outside the gene matches. The germline V gene has CDR1 MGHDK and CDR2 SYGVNS. The CDR3 DNA reads as TGTGCCAGCAGTGAATTAGGGACAGGGGTCGCGACCCAGTACTTC. Amino acids: CASSELGTGVATQYF.

The V and J genes are TRBV15 and TRBJ2-1, with D unresolved. The CDR3 has 14 amino acids. The germline V and J ends were trimmed by 5 bases and 4 bases, with 12 bases remaining between them. The V gene's germline CDR1 is LNHNV and CDR2 YYDKDF (reference sequence). This chain's CDR3 is CATSPRKAYNEQFF. The DNA for the CDR3 is TGTGCCACCAGCCCCCGTAAAGCGTACAATGAGCAGTTCTTC. Looking up the rest from reference TRBV15 and TRBJ2-1 gives the full variable domain: DAMVIQNPRYQVTQFGKPVTLSCSQTLNHNVMYWYQQKSSQAPKLLFHYYDKDFNNEADTPDNFQSRRPNTSFCFLDIRSPGLGDTAMYLCATSPRKAYNEQFFGPGTRLTVL.

This clone was seen only once. The V gene is TRBV4-3, the J gene TRBJ1-3, with a possible D match to TRBD1 (5 bases). Trimming took off 0 bases at V and 0 bases at J, with 12 bases between the two ends. Germline V gene lookup returns CDR1 LGHNA and CDR2 YSLEER. The CDR3 length is 17 residues. The chain's CDR3 is CASSQEPPGVSGNTIYF. CDR3 bases: TGCGCCAGCAGCCAAGAGCCCCCGGGGGTCTCTGGAAACACCATATATTTT.

The chain has TRBV18 and TRBJ1-2; D not certain. Germline-derived CDR1 and CDR2 are KGHSH and LQKENI. CDR3 length: 13 residues. V was clipped by 3 bases and J by 4 bases, with 9 bases between them. In DNA, the CDR3 is TGTGCCAGCTCACCCGGACGGATCTATGGCTACACCTTC. Amino acid sequence: CASSPGRIYGYTF.

This clone was counted once. The genes are TRBV19 and TRBJ2-3; 7 nucleotides align to TRBD1. Losses at the gene ends were 5 bases for V and 2 bases for J; bases not matched to a gene: 4. The CDR3 sequence is 14 residues long. The germline CDR1 and CDR2 sequences are LNHDA and SQIVND (reference sequence). CDR3 sequence: CASSEGAYTDTQYF. CDR3 bases: TGTGCCAGTAGTGAGGGGGCTTACACAGATACGCAGTATTTT. The entire variable domain, with the rest obtained from reference TRBV19 and TRBJ2-3, is as follows: DGGITQSPKYLFRKEGQNVTLSCEQNLNHDAMYWYRQDPGQGLRLIYYSQIVNDFQKGDIAEGYSVSREKKESFPLTVTSAQKNPTAFYLCASSEGAYTDTQYFGPGTRLTVL.

This chain uses TRBV6-5 with TRBJ2-1; unclear D gene. Germline assignment: CDR1 MNHEY and CDR2 SVGAGI. The CDR3 has 16 amino acids. The V end was cut by 2 bases, the J end by 7 bases, with 18 bases between. The CDR3 loop reads CASSYTRRASLNEQFF. DNA for the CDR3: TGTGCCAGCAGTTACACCCGGCGCGCTTCCCTTAATGAGCAGTTCTTC.